This entry concerns a single T cell receptor beta chain. The entry originates in a study of T cell repertoires in ileal Crohn's disease. As for the study in general: MI samples are biopsies from the surgical specimen's proximal margin.

Generated by immunoSEQ multiplex PCR, the TCRdb table keeps only in-frame clones and is missing some. Of 7,000 or so clones listed, around 72% are singletons. Germline V gene sequence: CDR1 SEHNR, CDR2 FQNEAQ (reference sequence). The CDR3 has 13 residues. Trimming cost V 6 bases and J 3 bases; bases outside gene matches: 4. Time point described: proximal margin of the surgical specimen (macroscopically non-inflamed). The receptor was derived from an adult with Crohn's disease. The chain employs TRBV7-9 and TRBJ1-1, with TRBD1 identical over 7 bases. Sequencing was carried out using ileal tissue. The CDR3 protein is CASSRTGDTEAFF. Written as DNA, the CDR3 is TGTGCCAGCAGTCGCACAGGGGACACTGAAGCTTTCTTT.